The T cell receptor beta chain described here comes from a study of blood T cells in healthy people across ages. Study results and caveats: Unsorted PBMCs prevented conclusive naive versus antigen-experienced comparison. Across the age range, TCR beta diversity per million T cells fell in a roughly linear way.

A second PCR, run for roughly 7 to 11 cycles, used a sample-barcoded 5' primer plus a J-beta primer mix. Each of the cDNA molecules was tagged by a template-switch adaptor with 12 random nucleotides. TCRdb itself ran the 5' RACE reads through MiXCR, one entry per CDR3 protein. The repertoire holds 1.5 million to 1.9 million distinct CDR3 sequences, with under 55% as singletons. Notes on this clonotype: Its cognate antigen is unknown.

The receptor comes from a woman between 18 and 30 years old in good health. The sequencing sample was made of blood.

The CDR3 here is CASTKGSLQPQHF. CDR3 DNA: TGTGCCAGCACCAAGGGTAGTCTGCAACCCCAGCATTTT. The chain uses TRBV12-3 or TRBV12-4 and TRBJ1-5; D gene unclear. The CDR3 consists of 13 residues. The V and J ends lost 7 bases and 10 bases respectively, with 17 bases between them.